This record looks at one TCR beta chain sequence and its context. The same CDR3 also results from other DNA sequences found in this sample. This CDR3 spans 13 amino acids. V shed 3 bases and J shed 0 bases, with 6 bases lying between them. The germline V gene encodes CDR1 SGHRS and CDR2 YFSETQ. Original analysis: Amplifying reference gene primers gave estimates of nucleated cell counts. The repertoire was sequenced with immunoSEQ multiplex PCR; TCRdb's copy has only in-frame clones and lacks some. V and J calls and clone size are copied from that table; D and trimming were computed from the DNA. The table shows tens of thousands of clones, with roughly four fifths occurring only once. This sample is part of a study of blood T cell repertoires in COVID-19. Study details: The United States, Italy and Spain provided the acute and convalescent COVID-19 samples. The analysed material was cDNA or gDNA that came from T cells, B-cell-depleted T cells, or PBMCs.

The V call is TRBV5-1, the J call TRBJ2-5; D is perhaps TRBD1 (6 bases). The material sequenced was peripheral blood. This TCR was sampled from a human donor in a cohort sampled during active COVID-19. CDR3 coding DNA: TGCGCCAGCAGCTCAGGGGACCAAGAGACCCAGTACTTC. Protein sequence: CASSSGDQETQYF.